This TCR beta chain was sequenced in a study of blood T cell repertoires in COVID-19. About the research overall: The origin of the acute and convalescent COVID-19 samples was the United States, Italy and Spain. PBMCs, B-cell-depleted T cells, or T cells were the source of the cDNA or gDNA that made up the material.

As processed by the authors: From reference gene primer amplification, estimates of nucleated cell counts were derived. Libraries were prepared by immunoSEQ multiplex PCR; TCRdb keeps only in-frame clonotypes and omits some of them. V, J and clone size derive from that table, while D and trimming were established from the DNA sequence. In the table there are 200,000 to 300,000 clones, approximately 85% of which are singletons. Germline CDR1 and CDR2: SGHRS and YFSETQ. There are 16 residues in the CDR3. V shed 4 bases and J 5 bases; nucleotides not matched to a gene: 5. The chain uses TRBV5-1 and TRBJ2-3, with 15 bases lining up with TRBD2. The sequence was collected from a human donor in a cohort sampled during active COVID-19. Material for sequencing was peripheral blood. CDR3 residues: CASSLGTSGGIDTQYF. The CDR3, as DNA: TGCGCCAGCAGCCTCGGGACTAGCGGGGGGATAGATACGCAGTATTTT.